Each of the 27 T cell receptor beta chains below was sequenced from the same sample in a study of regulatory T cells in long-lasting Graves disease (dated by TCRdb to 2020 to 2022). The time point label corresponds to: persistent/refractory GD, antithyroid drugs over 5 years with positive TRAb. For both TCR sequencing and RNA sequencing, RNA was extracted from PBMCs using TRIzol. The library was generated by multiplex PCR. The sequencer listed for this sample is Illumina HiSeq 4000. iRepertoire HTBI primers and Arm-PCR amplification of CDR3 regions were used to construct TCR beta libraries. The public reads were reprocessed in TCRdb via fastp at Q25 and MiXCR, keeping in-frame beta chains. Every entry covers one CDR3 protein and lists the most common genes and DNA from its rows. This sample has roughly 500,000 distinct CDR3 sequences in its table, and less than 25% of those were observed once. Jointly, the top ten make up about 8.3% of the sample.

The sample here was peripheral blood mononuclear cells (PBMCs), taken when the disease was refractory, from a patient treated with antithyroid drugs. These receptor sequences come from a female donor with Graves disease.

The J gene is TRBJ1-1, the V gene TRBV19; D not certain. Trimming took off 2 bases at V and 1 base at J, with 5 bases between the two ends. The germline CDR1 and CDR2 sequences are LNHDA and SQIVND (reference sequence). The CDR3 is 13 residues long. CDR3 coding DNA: TGTGCCAGTAGTATAAACGGGAACACTGAAGCTTTCTTT. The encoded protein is CASSINGNTEAFF.

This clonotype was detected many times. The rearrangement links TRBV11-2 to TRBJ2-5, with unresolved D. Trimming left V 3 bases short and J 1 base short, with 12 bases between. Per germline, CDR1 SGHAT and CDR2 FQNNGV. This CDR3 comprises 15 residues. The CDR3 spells CASSLAGRLQETQYF. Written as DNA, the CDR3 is TGTGCCAGCAGCTTGGCCGGACGGCTCCAAGAGACCCAGTACTTC.

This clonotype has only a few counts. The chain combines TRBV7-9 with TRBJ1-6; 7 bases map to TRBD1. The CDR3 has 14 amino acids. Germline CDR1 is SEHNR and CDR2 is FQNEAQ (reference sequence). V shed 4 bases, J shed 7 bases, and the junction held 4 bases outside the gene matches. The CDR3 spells CASSSGTENSPLHF. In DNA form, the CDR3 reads TGTGCCAGCAGCTCCGGGACAGAAAATTCACCCCTCCACTTT.

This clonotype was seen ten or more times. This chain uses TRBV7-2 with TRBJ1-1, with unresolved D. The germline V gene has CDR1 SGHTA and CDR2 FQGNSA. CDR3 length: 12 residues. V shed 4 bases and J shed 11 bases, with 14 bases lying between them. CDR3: CASSSLALGAFF. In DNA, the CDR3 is TGTGCCAGCAGCTCGTTAGCACTGGGGGCTTTCTTT.

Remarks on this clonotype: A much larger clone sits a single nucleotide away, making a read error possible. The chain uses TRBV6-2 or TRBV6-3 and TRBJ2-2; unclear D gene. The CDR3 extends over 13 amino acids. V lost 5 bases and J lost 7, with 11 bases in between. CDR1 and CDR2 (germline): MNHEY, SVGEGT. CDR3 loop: CASSVKGIGELFF. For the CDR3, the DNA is TGTGCCAGCAGTGTCAAAGGCATCGGGGAGCTGTTTTTT.

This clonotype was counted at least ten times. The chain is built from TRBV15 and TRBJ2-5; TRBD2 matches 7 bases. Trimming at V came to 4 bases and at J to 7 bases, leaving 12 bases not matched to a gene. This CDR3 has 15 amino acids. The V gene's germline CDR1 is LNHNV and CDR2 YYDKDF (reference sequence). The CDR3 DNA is TGTGCCACCAGCAAACAGCGGGGCCCTCAAAGGACCCAGTACTTC. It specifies CATSKQRGPQRTQYF.

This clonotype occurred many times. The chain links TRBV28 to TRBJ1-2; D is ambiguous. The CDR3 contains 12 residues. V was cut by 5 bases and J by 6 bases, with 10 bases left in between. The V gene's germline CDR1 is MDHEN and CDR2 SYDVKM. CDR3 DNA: TGTGCCAGCAGTCAGACGGCGGATGGCTACACCTTC. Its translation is CASSQTADGYTF.

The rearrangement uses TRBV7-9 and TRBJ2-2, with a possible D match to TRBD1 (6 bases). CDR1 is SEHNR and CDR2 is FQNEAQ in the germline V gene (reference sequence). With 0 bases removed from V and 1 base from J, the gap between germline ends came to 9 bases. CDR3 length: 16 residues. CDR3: CASSLAPGENTGELFF. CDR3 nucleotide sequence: TGTGCCAGCAGCTTAGCTCCAGGGGAGAACACCGGGGAGCTGTTTTTT.

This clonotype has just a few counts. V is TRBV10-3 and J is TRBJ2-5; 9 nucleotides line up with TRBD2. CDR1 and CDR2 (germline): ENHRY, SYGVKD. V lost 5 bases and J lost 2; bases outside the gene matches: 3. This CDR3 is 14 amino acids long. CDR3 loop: CAISPTSGQETQYF. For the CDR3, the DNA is TGTGCCATCAGTCCGACTAGCGGACAAGAGACCCAGTACTTC.

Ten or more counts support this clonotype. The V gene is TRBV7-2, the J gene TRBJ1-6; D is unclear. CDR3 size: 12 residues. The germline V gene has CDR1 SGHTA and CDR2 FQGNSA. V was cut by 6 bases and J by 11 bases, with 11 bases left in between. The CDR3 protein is CASSGSSTPLHF. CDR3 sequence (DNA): TGTGCCAGCAGTGGGTCCTCCACACCCCTCCACTTT. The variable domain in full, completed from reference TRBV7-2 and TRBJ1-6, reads GAGVSQSPSNKVTEKGKDVELRCDPISGHTALYWYRQSLGQGLEFLIYFQGNSAPDKSGLPSDRFSAERTGGSVSTLTIQRTQQEDSAVYLCASSGSSTPLHFGNGTRLTVT.

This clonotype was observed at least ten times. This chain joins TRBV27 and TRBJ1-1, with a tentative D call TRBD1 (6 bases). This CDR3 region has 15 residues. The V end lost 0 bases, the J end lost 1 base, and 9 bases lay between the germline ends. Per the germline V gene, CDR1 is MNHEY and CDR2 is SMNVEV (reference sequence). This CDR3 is CASSLSKGGNTEAFF. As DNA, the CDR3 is TGTGCCAGCAGTTTATCCAAAGGGGGGAACACTGAAGCTTTCTTT.

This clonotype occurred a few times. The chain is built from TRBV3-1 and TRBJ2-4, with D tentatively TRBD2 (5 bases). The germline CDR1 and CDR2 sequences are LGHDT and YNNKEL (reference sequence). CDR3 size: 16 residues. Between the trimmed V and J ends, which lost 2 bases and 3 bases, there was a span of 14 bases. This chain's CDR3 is CASSQSQTGGKNIQYF. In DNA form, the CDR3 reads TGTGCCAGCAGCCAATCTCAGACTGGAGGCAAAAACATTCAGTACTTC. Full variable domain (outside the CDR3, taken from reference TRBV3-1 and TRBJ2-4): DTAVSQTPKYLVTQMGNDKSIKCEQNLGHDTMYWYKQDSKKFLKIMFSYNNKELIINETVPNRFSPKSPDKAHLNLHINSLELGDSAVYFCASSQSQTGGKNIQYFGAGTRLSVL.

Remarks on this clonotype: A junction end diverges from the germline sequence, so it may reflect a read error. DNA of the CDR3: TGCAGTGCTAGAGGCATGACGAACACCGGGGGGCTGTTTTTT. It is translated as CSARGMTNTGGLFF. This chain links TRBV20-1 with TRBJ2-2, with a possible D match to TRBD2 (6 bases). The germline CDR1 and CDR2 sequences are DFQATT and SNEGSKA (reference sequence). The CDR3 extends over 14 amino acids.

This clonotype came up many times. Written as DNA, the CDR3 is TGTGCCAGCAGTTACTCTACTAGCGGGAGGTCCCCGAACACCGGGGAGCTGTTTTTT. Translation gives CASSYSTSGRSPNTGELFF. V usage is TRBV6-5 and J usage is TRBJ2-2; 12 bases map to TRBD2. Germline assignment: CDR1 MNHEY and CDR2 SVGAGI. This CDR3 has 19 amino acids. Trimming at V came to 0 bases and at J to 0 bases, leaving 5 bases not matched to a gene.

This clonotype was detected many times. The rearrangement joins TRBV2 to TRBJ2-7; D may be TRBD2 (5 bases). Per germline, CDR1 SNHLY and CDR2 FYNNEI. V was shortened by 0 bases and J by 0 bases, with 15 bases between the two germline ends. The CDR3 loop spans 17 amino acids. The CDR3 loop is CASSEAPVSGPSYEQYF. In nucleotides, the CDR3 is TGTGCCAGCAGTGAAGCGCCTGTGAGCGGCCCCTCCTACGAGCAGTACTTC.

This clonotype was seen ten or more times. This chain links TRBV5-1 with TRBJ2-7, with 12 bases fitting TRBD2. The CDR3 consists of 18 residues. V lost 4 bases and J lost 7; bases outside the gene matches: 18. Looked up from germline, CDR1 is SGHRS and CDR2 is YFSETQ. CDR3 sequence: CASSPGLAGMMNAREQYF. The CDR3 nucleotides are TGCGCCAGCAGCCCTGGACTAGCGGGGATGATGAACGCTAGAGAGCAGTACTTC.

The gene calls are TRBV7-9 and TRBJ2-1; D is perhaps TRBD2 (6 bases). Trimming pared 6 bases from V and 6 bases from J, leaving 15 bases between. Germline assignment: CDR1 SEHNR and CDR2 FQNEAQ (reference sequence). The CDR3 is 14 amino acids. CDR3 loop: CASRWIAGGNEQFF. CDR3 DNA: TGTGCCAGCAGGTGGATCGCCGGGGGCAATGAGCAGTTCTTC. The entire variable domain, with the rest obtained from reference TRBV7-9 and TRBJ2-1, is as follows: DTGVSQNPRHKITKRGQNVTFRCDPISEHNRLYWYRQTLGQGPEFLTYFQNEAQLEKSRLLSDRFSAERPKGSFSTLEIQRTEQGDSAMYLCASRWIAGGNEQFFGPGTRLTVL.

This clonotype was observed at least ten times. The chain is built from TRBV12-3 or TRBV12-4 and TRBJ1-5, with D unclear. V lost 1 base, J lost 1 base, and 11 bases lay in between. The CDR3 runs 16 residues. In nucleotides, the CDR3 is TGTGCCAGCAGTTTAGGGGGAACAGCGAGCAATCAGCCCCAGCATTTT. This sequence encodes CASSLGGTASNQPQHF.

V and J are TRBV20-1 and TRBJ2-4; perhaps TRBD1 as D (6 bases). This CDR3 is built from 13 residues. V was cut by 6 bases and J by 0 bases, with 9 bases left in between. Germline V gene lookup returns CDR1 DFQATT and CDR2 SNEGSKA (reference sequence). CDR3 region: CSARGLAKNIQYF. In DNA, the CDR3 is TGCAGTGCCAGGGGCCTAGCCAAAAACATTCAGTACTTC.

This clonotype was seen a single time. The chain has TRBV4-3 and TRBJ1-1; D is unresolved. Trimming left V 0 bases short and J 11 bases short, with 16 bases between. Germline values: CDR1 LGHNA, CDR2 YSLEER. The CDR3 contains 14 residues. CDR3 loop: CASSQDSVAEEAFF. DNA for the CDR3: TGCGCCAGCAGCCAAGATTCGGTAGCCGAGGAGGCTTTCTTT.

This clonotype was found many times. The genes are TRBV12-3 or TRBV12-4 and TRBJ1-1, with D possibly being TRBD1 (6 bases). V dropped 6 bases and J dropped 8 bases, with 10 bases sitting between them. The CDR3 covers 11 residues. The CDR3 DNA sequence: TGTGCCAGCAGCCACGGACAGGAAGCTTTCTTT. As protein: CASSHGQEAFF.

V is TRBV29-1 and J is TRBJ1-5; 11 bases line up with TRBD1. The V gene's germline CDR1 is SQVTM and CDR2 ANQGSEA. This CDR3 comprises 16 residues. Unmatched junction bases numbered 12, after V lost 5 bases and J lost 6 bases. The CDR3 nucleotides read TGCAGCGTTTCCCCGGACAGGGGGCGGGAGGGTCAGCCCCAGCATTTT. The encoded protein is CSVSPDRGREGQPQHF.

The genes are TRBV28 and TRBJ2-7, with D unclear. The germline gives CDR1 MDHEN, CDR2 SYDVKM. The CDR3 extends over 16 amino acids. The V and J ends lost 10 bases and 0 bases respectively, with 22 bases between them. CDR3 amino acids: CANSPWALDISYEQYF. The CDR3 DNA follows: TGTGCCAACAGCCCTTGGGCGCTTGACATCTCCTACGAGCAGTACTTC.

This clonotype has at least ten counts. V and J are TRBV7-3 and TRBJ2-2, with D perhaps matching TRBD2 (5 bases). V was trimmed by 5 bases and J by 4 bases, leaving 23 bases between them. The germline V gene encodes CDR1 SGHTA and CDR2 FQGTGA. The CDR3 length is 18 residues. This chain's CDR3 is CASSRSEPGWKGTGELFF. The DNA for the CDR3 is TGTGCCAGCAGCCGCTCAGAGCCGGGATGGAAGGGCACCGGGGAGCTGTTTTTT.

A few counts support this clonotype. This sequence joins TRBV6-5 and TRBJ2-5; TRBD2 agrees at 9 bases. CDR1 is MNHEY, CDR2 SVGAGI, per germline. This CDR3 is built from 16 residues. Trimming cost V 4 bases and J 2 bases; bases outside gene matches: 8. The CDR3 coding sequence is TGTGCCAGCAGTTTTAACCCAGGACTAGCGCAAGAGACCCAGTACTTC. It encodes CASSFNPGLAQETQYF.

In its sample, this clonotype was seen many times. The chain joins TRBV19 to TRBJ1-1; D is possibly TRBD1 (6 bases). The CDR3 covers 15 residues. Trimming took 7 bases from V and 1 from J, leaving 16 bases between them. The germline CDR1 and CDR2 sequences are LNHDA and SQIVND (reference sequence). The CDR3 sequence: CASNRGTLANTEAFF. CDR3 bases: TGTGCCAGTAACCGGGGGACACTGGCGAACACTGAAGCTTTCTTT.

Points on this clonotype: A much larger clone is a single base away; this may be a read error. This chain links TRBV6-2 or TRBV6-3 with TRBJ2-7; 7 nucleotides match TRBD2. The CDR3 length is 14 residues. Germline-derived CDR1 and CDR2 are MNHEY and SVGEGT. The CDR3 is CASSQPRGRDERYF. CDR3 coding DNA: TGTGCCAGCAGTCAACCCCGGGGGAGGGACGAGCGGTACTTC.